The subject of this entry is one T cell receptor (beta chain). Its target is unknown. These data come from a study of shared clonotypes between healthy human individuals. Findings and limits, study-wide: Shared across a handful of donors were around 5% of the naive CD4 clonotypes.

The CDR3 extends over 15 amino acids. V lost 4 bases and J lost 3; bases outside the gene matches: 7. From germline, CDR1 is MNHNS and CDR2 SASEGT. The protocol was immunoSEQ multiplex PCR, while the TCRdb copy is restricted to in-frame clones and leaves out a portion. This sample has about 1.5 million clones, with 95% to 97% found just once. Sequenced: naive CD4+ T cells sorted from blood. Specified subset: CD45RA+ positively selected. This rearrangement joins TRBV6-1 to TRBJ1-1; 8 bases agree with TRBD1. The clonotype comes from a man aged 25-45 years in good health. The CDR3 coding sequence is TGTGCCAGCAGTGGAACGTACAGGGGGGACACTGAAGCTTTCTTT. This translates into CASSGTYRGDTEAFF.